The T cell receptor beta chain described here comes from a study of T cell responses to AZD1222 COVID-19 vaccine. Regarding the study as a whole: Across spike, vaccine-associated CD4 TCRs were found, dominant at 160-218 and 743-854. Unmutated variant regions are reportedly the target of nearly half of TCRs that are spike-specific.

Germline-derived CDR1 and CDR2 are SNHLY and FYNNEI. This CDR3 has 16 residues. The ends lost 7 bases at V and 1 base at J; junction bases unmatched: 2. A remark on this clone: Its antigen remains unidentified.

Sequencing was performed with immunoSEQ multiplex PCR; in TCRdb, only in-frame clones are kept and a portion is missing. The data hold about 150,000 clones, with 90% observed a single time. The chain joins TRBV2 to TRBJ2-6; TRBD1 matches 12 bases. Sequencing was performed on peripheral blood, taken 28 days after the second AZD1222 dose. This receptor was obtained from an adult who received the AZD1222 COVID-19 vaccine. The CDR3 DNA sequence: TGTGCCAGCAAGGGACAGGGGGCTTCTGGGGCCAACGTCCTGACTTTC. Its protein product is CASKGQGASGANVLTF.